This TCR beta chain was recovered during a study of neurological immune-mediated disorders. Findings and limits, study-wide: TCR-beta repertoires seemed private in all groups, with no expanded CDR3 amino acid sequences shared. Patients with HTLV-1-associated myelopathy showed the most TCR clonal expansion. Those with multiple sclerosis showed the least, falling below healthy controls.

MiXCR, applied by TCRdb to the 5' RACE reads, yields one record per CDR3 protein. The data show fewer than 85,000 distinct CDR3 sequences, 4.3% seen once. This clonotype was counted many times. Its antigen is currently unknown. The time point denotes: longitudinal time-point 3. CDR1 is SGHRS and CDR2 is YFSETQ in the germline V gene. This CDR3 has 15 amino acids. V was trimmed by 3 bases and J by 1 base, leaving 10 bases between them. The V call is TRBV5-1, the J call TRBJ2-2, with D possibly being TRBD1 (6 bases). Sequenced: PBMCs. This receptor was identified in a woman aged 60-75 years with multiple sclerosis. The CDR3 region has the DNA TGCGCCAGCAGCTCTGCGACAGGGAACACCGGGGAGCTGTTTTTT. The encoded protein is CASSSATGNTGELFF.